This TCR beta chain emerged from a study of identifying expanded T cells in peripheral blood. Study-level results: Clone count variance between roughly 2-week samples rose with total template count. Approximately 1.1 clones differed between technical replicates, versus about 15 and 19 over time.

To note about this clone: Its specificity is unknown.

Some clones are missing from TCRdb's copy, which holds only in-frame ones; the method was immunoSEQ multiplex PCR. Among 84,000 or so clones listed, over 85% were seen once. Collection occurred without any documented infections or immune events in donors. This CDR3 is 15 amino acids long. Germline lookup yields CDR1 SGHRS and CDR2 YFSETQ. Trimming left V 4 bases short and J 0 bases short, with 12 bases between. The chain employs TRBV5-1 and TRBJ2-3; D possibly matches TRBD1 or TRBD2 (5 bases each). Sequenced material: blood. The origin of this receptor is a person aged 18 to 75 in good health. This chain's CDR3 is CASSLTGASTDTQYF. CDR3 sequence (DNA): TGCGCCAGCAGCCTCACCGGGGCCAGCACAGATACGCAGTATTTT.